This T cell receptor beta chain was obtained from a study of T cells in localized non-small cell lung cancer. Study outcomes and limitations: Elevated blood T cell density was associated with longer overall survival. Sequencing involved a lone tumor region, leaving heterogeneity possible.

This clone turned up a few times. What it binds is unknown. CDR1 MNHGY and CDR2 SAAAGT come from the germline V gene. The CDR3 loop spans 16 amino acids. The J segment lost 2 bases and the V segment lost 5 bases, leaving 6 bases of the junction unmatched. Assay: immunoSEQ multiplex PCR; the TCRdb copy retains only in-frame clones and omits some. The table shows 1,300 to 1,500 clones, with roughly 23% occurring only once. Researchers cut adjacent lung at least 2 cm from the tumor margin, and it showed no atypia. The clonotype comes from a male donor aged 60 or over with stage III squamous cell lung carcinoma. This sequence joins TRBV6-8 and TRBJ1-3, with 10 bases lining up with TRBD1. The sample in question was normal lung tissue next to the tumor, obtained before any cancer treatment. CDR3 loop: CASSLTGGAAGNTIYF. CDR3 DNA: TGTGCCAGCAGTCTGACAGGGGGCGCGGCTGGAAACACCATATATTTT.